Listed below are T cell receptor beta chains from one sample, sequenced in a study of OX40 agonist ivuxolimab in advanced cancers. Sequenced by immunoSEQ multiplex PCR; TCRdb stores in-frame clones only, minus some. The table records 80,000 to 100,000 clones, approximately 88% of them present only once. Sequences were derived from CD4+ or CD8+ T cells sorted from blood, sampled in a trial of the OX40 agonist ivuxolimab. The source of these receptors is an adult with an advanced solid tumor such as melanoma, head and neck, liver or kidney cancer. The CDR3 runs from the conserved cysteine through the conserved F or W. A D gene is named only where the DNA matches it firmly. Only some rows state a clone size, as once, few, many or a class for expanded clones.

clone size	CDR3 length	V gene	J gene	D gene	CDR3 DNA	CDR3 protein
once	14	TRBV2	TRBJ2-7	TRBD2	TGTGCCAGCAGTAAGACTAGCCGTATCTACGAGCAGTACTTC	CASSKTSRIYEQYF
few	14	TRBV21-1	TRBJ2-4	-	TGTGCCAGCAGCAACGGGGAGGCCAAAAACATTCAGTACTTC	CASSNGEAKNIQYF
-	13	TRBV12-5	TRBJ1-1	TRBD1	TGTGCTAGTGGTTTGGTCAACAGGGGCCCTGACGTTTTT	CASGLVNRGPDVF
-	13	TRBV18	TRBJ1-1	-	TGTGCCAGCTCACCGCAGAAAAACACTGAAGCTTTCTTT	CASSPQKNTEAFF
-	14	TRBV19	TRBJ2-7	-	TGTGCCAGTAGTTCGGAAGGAGTCTCCTACGAGCAGTACTTC	CASSSEGVSYEQYF
-	15	TRBV7-6	TRBJ1-5	TRBD1	TGTGCCAGCAGCCAGGGGGTTGGGGAGGGACAGCCCCAGCATTTT	CASSQGVGEGQPQHF
-	15	TRBV15	TRBJ2-7	TRBD1	TGTGCCACCAGCAGAGTACGTTCAGGGGGCGGTGAGCAGTACTTC	CATSRVRSGGGEQYF
-	12	TRBV6-5	TRBJ1-3	-	TGTGCCAGCAGTTCTCTTGGAAACACCATATATTTT	CASSSLGNTIYF
-	17	TRBV29-1	TRBJ1-2	-	TGCAGCGCCTTGTCGTTGGCAGGACGTATCTTAAACTATGGCTACACCTTC	CSALSLAGRILNYGYTF
-	19	TRBV27	TRBJ2-4	-	TGTGCCAGCAGTCCGGCGTACACCACCCTAACACTAGCCAAAAACATTCAGTACTTC	CASSPAYTTLTLAKNIQYF
-	17	TRBV2	TRBJ1-4	TRBD1	TGTGCCAGCAGTGAAGGAAGCCTGGGGAGTCGACCGGGACAGGTGTATTTT	CASSEGSLGSRPGQVYF
once	19	TRBV15	TRBJ2-2	TRBD2	TGTGCCACCAGCAGAGATTATGGAGGACTAGCGGGTCTCACCGGGGAGCTGTTTTTT	CATSRDYGGLAGLTGELFF
-	16	TRBV11-2	TRBJ2-7	TRBD1	TGTGCCAGCAGCTTAAGCTCAGGGGGCGTTTCCTACGAGCAGTACTTC	CASSLSSGGVSYEQYF
-	16	TRBV19	TRBJ1-5	-	TGTGCCAGTATGCCCTGGGAACTCGCCGCTAATCAGCCCCAGCATTTT	CASMPWELAANQPQHF
-	13	TRBV6-4	TRBJ2-3	-	TGTGCCACCTCAACCAGAGGGACAGATACGCAGTATTTT	CATSTRGTDTQYF
-	14	TRBV5-4	TRBJ2-3	-	TGTGCCAGCAGCCCCGGACAAAAGCGCGATACGCAGTATTTT	CASSPGQKRDTQYF
-	17	TRBV14	TRBJ1-2	TRBD1	TGTGCCAGCAGCCGGACCTCCGGGGACAGGACGAACTATGGCTACACCTTC	CASSRTSGDRTNYGYTF
-	13	TRBV7-6	TRBJ1-1	-	TGTGCCAGCAGTCTACAACAGAACACTGAAGCTTTCTTT	CASSLQQNTEAFF
-	13	TRBV9	TRBJ2-5	-	TGTGCCAGCAGCGTGACAGGCCAAGAGACCCAGTACTTC	CASSVTGQETQYF
-	14	TRBV19	TRBJ1-1	TRBD1	TGTGCCAGTAGCCTTCGTGGACAGGGGTATGAAGCTTTCTTT	CASSLRGQGYEAFF
-	15	TRBV7-2	TRBJ2-1	-	TGTGCCAGCAGCCCTGGGCTGGGGTACTACAATGAGCAGTTCTTC	CASSPGLGYYNEQFF
-	14	TRBV10-1	TRBJ2-7	TRBD1	TGCGCCAGCAGGGAAGACAGGGGGCCCCACGAGCAGTACTTC	CASREDRGPHEQYF
-	16	TRBV5-1	TRBJ2-3	-	TGCGCCAGCAGCTTCGGTCGGGCAGGGATCCCAGATACGCAGTATTTT	CASSFGRAGIPDTQYF
-	14	TRBV6-1	TRBJ1-2	-	TGTGCCAGCAGTGAGACTTGGGGCGACTATGGCTACACCTTC	CASSETWGDYGYTF
-	14	TRBV7-9	TRBJ2-2	-	TGTGCCAGCAGCCACCAGGGGGGCACCGGGGAGCTGTTTTTT	CASSHQGGTGELFF
-	13	TRBV5-5	TRBJ2-3	-	TGTGCCAGCATCCGACAGGCCACAGATACGCAGTATTTT	CASIRQATDTQYF
-	15	TRBV6-1	TRBJ2-7	TRBD1	TGTGCCAGCAGTGAACCGGGACAGGGAGGTTACGAGCAGTACTTC	CASSEPGQGGYEQYF
once	14	TRBV11-2	TRBJ2-7	-	TGTGCCAGCAGCCAACCCCGCGGGGCCTACGAGCAGTACTTC	CASSQPRGAYEQYF
-	14	TRBV7-2	TRBJ1-2	TRBD1	TGTGCCAGCAGCTCCAACAGGGGGCCGTATGGCTACACCTTC	CASSSNRGPYGYTF
-	15	TRBV6-4	TRBJ2-3	-	TGTGCCAGCAGTGACTCGGGTCAGGGTATGGATACGCAGTATTTT	CASSDSGQGMDTQYF
-	13	TRBV2	TRBJ1-2	-	TGTGCCAGCAGTGAGGAGGGCAGCCGAGGCTACACCTTC	CASSEEGSRGYTF
once	14	TRBV4-2	TRBJ2-2	-	TGTGCCAGCAGCCAAGATGAGCAGACCGGGGAGCTGTTTTTT	CASSQDEQTGELFF
-	15	TRBV12-5	TRBJ2-2	TRBD1	TGTGCTAGTGGTGGGGGACAGGGGAACACCGGGGAGCTGTTTTTT	CASGGGQGNTGELFF
-	15	TRBV5-1	TRBJ2-3	-	TGCGCCAGCAGCGCTGGCATGGTGTACACAGATACGCAGTATTTT	CASSAGMVYTDTQYF
-	12	TRBV6-1	TRBJ1-1	-	TGTGCCAGCACCAGAATGAACACTGAAGCTTTCTTT	CASTRMNTEAFF
-	13	TRBV28	TRBJ2-1	TRBD2	TGTGCCAGCACTCCGGGGGGCTACAATGAGCAGTTCTTC	CASTPGGYNEQFF
-	14	TRBV6-1	TRBJ1-2	-	TGTGCCAGCAGTACAGTCAGCTCAAACTATGGCTACACCTTC	CASSTVSSNYGYTF
-	14	TRBV6-6	TRBJ1-1	TRBD1	TGTGCCAGCAGTTACTCGGACAGGGGCGGAGAAGCTTTCTTT	CASSYSDRGGEAFF
-	16	TRBV9	TRBJ1-2	TRBD1	TGTGCCAGCAGCGCCCCCGGACAGGACCCAACTATGGGCTACACCTTC	CASSAPGQDPTMGYTF
-	11	TRBV11-2	TRBJ2-5	-	TGTGCCAGCAGCTGGGATGACCGGAGATACTTC	CASSWDDRRYF
-	15	TRBV9	TRBJ1-2	-	TGTGCCAGCAGCCCCCGGGGGGCTGAGGACTATGGCTACACCTTC	CASSPRGAEDYGYTF